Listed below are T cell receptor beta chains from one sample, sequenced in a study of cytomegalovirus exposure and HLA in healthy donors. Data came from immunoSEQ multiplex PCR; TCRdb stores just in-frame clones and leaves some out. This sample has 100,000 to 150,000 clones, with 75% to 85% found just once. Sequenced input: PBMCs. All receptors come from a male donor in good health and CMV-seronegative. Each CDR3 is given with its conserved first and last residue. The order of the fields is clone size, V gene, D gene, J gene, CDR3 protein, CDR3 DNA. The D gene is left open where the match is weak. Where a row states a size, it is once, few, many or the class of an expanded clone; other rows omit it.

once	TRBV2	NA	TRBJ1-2	CASSLQGSNYGYTF	TGTGCCAGCAGTCTCCAGGGGAGTAACTACGGCTACACCTTC
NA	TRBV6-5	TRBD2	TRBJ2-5	CASSTSGTSGGLQYF	TGTGCCAGCAGCACCTCCGGGACTAGCGGGGGCCTCCAGTACTTC
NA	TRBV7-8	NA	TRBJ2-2	CASSLAGGPTGELFF	TGTGCCAGCAGCTTAGCGGGGGGGCCCACCGGGGAGCTGTTTTTT
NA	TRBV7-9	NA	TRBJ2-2	CASSHRQGGTGELFF	TGTGCCAGCAGCCACCGCCAGGGTGGCACCGGGGAGCTGTTTTTT
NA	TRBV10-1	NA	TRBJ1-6	CASSETGWDSPLHF	TGCGCCAGCAGTGAGACAGGGTGGGATTCACCCCTCCACTTT
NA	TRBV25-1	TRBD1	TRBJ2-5	CASSEGQGVETQYF	TGTGCCAGCAGTGAGGGACAGGGGGTAGAGACCCAGTACTTC
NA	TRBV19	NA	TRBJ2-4	CASSIGDIGIQYF	TGTGCCAGTAGTATAGGAGACATCGGCATTCAGTACTTC
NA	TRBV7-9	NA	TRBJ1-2	CASSAVGYTF	TGTGCCAGCAGCGCAGTAGGCTACACCTTC
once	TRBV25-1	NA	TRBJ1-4	CASRTGANEKLFF	TGTGCCAGCAGGACAGGAGCTAATGAAAAACTGTTTTTT
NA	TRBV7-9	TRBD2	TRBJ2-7	CASSLGLAGGNSYEQYF	TGTGCCAGCAGCCTGGGACTAGCGGGGGGTAACTCCTACGAGCAGTACTTC
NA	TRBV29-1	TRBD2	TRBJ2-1	CSVEDHSGAHYNEQFF	TGCAGCGTTGAAGATCATAGCGGGGCGCACTACAATGAGCAGTTCTTC
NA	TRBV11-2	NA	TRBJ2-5	CASSLQGQETQYF	TGTGCCAGCAGCCTGCAGGGCCAAGAGACCCAGTACTTC
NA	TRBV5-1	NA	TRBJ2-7	CASSPKSGSDEQYF	TGCGCCAGCAGCCCGAAATCCGGGAGTGACGAGCAGTACTTC
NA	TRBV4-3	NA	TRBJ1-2	CASSQDAGSANYGYTF	TGCGCCAGCAGCCAAGATGCAGGGTCGGCTAACTATGGCTACACCTTC
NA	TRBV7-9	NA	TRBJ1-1	CASSPPRGNTEAFF	TGTGCCAGCAGCCCCCCGCGGGGGAACACTGAAGCTTTCTTT